This TCR beta chain was recovered during a study of T cells in Graves' hyperthyroidism and ophthalmopathy. Amplified TCR beta CDR3 regions derived from RNA transcripts. Primed by the HTBI set, a first-round RT-PCR was run on the TCR CDR3. One entry per CDR3 protein results from TCRdb running MiXCR on the multiplex PCR reads. In the table there are about 420,000 distinct CDR3 sequences, 15% to 18% of which are singletons. Germline V gene lookup returns CDR1 MNHEY and CDR2 SVGEGT. V gave up 7 bases and J gave up 0 bases, with 5 bases separating them. This CDR3 has 12 residues. This clonotype turned up a few times.

V usage is TRBV6-2 or TRBV6-3 and J usage is TRBJ2-3; D is uncertain. Sequenced material: blood. The clonotype comes from a young woman with Graves' hyperthyroidism. The CDR3 nucleotides read TGTGCCAGCACGGACAGCACAGATACGCAGTATTTT. It translates to CASTDSTDTQYF.